This TCR beta chain was found in a study of blood T cell repertoires in COVID-19. Study-wide background: Material from acute and convalescent COVID-19 was sourced from the United States, Italy and Spain. Sources were T cells, B-cell-depleted T cells, or PBMCs; the material itself was cDNA or gDNA.

As processed by the authors: Amplification of reference gene primers was used by the study to estimate nucleated cell counts. Profiled with immunoSEQ multiplex PCR; TCRdb holds only in-frame clones, not every one. The DNA gave D and trimming, while V, J and clone size come from that table. Among 60,000 to 70,000 clones listed, around 80% were seen once. The specimen sequenced was peripheral blood. This sequence originates from a man aged 80 or over with acute or convalescent COVID-19.

CDR3 amino acids: CASSPWQGADTQYF. The CDR3 DNA reads as TGTGCCAGTAGTCCCTGGCAGGGGGCAGATACGCAGTATTTT. The V call is TRBV19, the J call TRBJ2-3; 7 nucleotides align to TRBD1. J lost 4 bases, V lost 5 bases, and 6 bases had no gene match. The germline gives CDR1 LNHDA, CDR2 SQIVND (reference sequence). The CDR3 contains 14 residues.